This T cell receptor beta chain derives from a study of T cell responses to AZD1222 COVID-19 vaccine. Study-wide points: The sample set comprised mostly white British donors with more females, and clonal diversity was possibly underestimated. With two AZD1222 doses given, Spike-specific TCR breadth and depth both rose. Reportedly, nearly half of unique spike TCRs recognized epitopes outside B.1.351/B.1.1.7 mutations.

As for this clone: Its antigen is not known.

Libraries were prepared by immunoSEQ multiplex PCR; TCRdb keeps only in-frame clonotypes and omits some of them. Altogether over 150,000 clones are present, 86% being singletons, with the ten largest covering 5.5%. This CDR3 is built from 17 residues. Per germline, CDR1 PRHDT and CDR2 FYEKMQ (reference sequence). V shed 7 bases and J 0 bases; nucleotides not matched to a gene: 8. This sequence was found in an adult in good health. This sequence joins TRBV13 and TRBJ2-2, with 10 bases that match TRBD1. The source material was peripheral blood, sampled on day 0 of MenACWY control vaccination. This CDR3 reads CASTPGQGTANTGELFF. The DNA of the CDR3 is TGTGCCAGCACACCGGGACAGGGGACCGCGAACACCGGGGAGCTGTTTTTT.